This TCR beta chain was captured by sequencing in a study of T cell responses to AZD1222 COVID-19 vaccine. Notes on this clone: Antigen: not known.

CDR3 length equals 15 residues. Looked up from germline, CDR1 is MNHNS and CDR2 is SASEGT. Trimming shortened V by 1 base and J by 2 bases, and 11 bases separated the two germline ends. Study results and limitations: Regions 160-218 and 743-854 dominated among vaccine-associated CD4 TCRs spanning spike.

Libraries were prepared by immunoSEQ multiplex PCR; TCRdb keeps only in-frame clonotypes and omits some of them. The data contain 100,000 to 150,000 clones, approximately 91% of them singletons. This specimen consisted of peripheral blood, obtained 28 days after the second AZD1222 dose. The clonotype originates from an adult who received the AZD1222 COVID-19 vaccine. This chain uses TRBV6-1 with TRBJ1-2, with a tentative D call TRBD1 (6 bases). The CDR3 DNA sequence: TGTGCCAGCAGTGAAGGATATACAGGGAACTATGGCTACACCTTC. The encoded protein is CASSEGYTGNYGYTF.